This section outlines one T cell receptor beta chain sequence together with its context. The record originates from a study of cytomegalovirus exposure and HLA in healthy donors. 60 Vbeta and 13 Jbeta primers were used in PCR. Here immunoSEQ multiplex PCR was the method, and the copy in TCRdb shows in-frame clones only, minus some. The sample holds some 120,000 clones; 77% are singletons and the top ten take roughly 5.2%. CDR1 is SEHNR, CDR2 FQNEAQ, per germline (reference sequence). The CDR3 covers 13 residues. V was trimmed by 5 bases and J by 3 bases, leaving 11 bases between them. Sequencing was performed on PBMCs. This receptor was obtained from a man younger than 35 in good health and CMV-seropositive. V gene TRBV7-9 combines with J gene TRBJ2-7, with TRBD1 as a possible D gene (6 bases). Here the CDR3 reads CASSPTGIYEQYF. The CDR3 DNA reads TGTGCCAGCAGCCCAACAGGGATCTACGAGCAGTACTTC.